This TCR beta chain was documented in a study of cytomegalovirus exposure and HLA in healthy donors. Study-level findings and limits: About 150 TCR beta chains were listed as cytomegalovirus-associated. Most TCR sequences proved rare, with some public TCRs found in many donors. As was reported, the classifier diagnosed cytomegalovirus status with high specificity and sensitivity. Later, an analysis found that TCR clusters from the first cohort tended to co-occur in the 90 to 150 validation repertoires.

Clones were sequenced by immunoSEQ multiplex PCR, and TCRdb holds only the in-frame ones, with some missing. The data show approximately 99,000 clones, with about 85% seen just once and around 2.7% held by the top ten. With V trimmed by 4 bases and J by 3 bases, 6 bases remained unmatched. Looked up from germline, CDR1 is MGHRA and CDR2 is YSYEKL. This CDR3 spans 15 amino acids. Note on this clone: Its antigen is not known.

V gene TRBV4-1 combines with J gene TRBJ2-5, with 9 bases fitting TRBD1. This TCR derives from a woman under 30 in good health and CMV-seronegative. Sequencing was performed on PBMCs. For the CDR3, the DNA is TGCGCCAGCAGCCCCACGACAGGGGGGGAAGAGACCCAGTACTTC. Protein: CASSPTTGGEETQYF.